A single T cell receptor beta chain is shown here with its context. V was pared by 8 bases and J by 4 bases, with 7 bases of the junction left unmatched. The CDR3 is 15 residues long. Germline assignment: CDR1 WNHNN and CDR2 SYGVQD (reference sequence). This sample was included in a study of technical replicates of blood from several donors. Repertoires were generated with immunoSEQ multiplex PCR, while TCRdb's copy carries only in-frame clones and drops some. The data contain some 79,000 clones, 94% of them singletons. Sample: T cells isolated from PBMCs. The receptor's source is a human donor in good health. The chain combines TRBV10-1 with TRBJ2-2; TRBD1 matches 10 bases. The CDR3: CASAGTGALTGELFF. Written as DNA, the CDR3 is TGCGCCAGCGCCGGGACAGGGGCCCTCACCGGGGAGCTGTTTTTT.